The 16 T cell receptor beta chains reported below all come from one sample, sequenced in a study of PD-1 blockade in classical Hodgkin lymphoma. Indicated time point: cycle 4 day 1 (C4D1), after five to seven weeks of nivolumab. All trial patients relapsed after autologous stem cell transplantation. Generated by immunoSEQ multiplex PCR, the TCRdb table keeps only in-frame clones and is missing some. The table shows more than 90,000 clones, with around four fifths occurring only once. This specimen was peripheral blood mononuclear cells (PBMCs), taken before the fourth cycle of nivolumab. The receptors derive from a human donor with classical Hodgkin lymphoma.

This chain connects TRBV15 to TRBJ2-5; maybe TRBD2 (5 bases). Germline V gives CDR1 LNHNV, CDR2 YYDKDF (reference sequence). Trimming removed 2 bases at V and 6 bases at J, with 13 bases between. The CDR3 has 14 residues. The CDR3 is CATSRPRREKTQYF. CDR3 bases: TGTGCCACCAGCAGACCACGACGGGAAAAGACCCAGTACTTC.

This CDR3 is CASSQPGSTYNEQFF. The CDR3 nucleotides are TGTGCCAGCAGCCAACCCGGGAGCACTTACAATGAGCAGTTCTTC. The V call is TRBV14, the J call TRBJ2-1, with a tentative D call TRBD2 (6 bases). Germline lookup yields CDR1 SGHDN and CDR2 FVKESK. With 2 bases removed from V and 4 bases from J, the gap between germline ends came to 12 bases. The CDR3 length is 15 residues. The variable domain in full, with the rest retrieved from reference TRBV14 and TRBJ2-1, is EAGVTQFPSHSVIEKGQTVTLRCDPISGHDNLYWYRRVMGKEIKFLLHFVKESKQDESGMPNNRFLAERTGGTYSTLKVQPAELEDSGVYFCASSQPGSTYNEQFFGPGTRLTVL.

The chain employs TRBV6-5 and TRBJ2-3; TRBD2 might be the D (6 bases). The CDR3 loop spans 14 amino acids. Deletions cut 5 bases from V and 0 bases from J, with 9 bases between. Per the germline V gene, CDR1 is MNHEY and CDR2 is SVGAGI. The chain's CDR3 is CASSLATSTDTQYF. The CDR3 DNA follows: TGTGCCAGCAGTCTAGCGACCAGCACAGATACGCAGTATTTT.

The gene calls are TRBV5-1 and TRBJ1-2; D not certain. Trimming cost V 0 bases and J 2 bases, with 8 bases left between them. The germline gives CDR1 SGHRS, CDR2 YFSETQ. This CDR3 spans 14 amino acids. For the CDR3, the DNA is TGCGCCAGCAGCTTGGCCCAGGACAACTATGGCTACACCTTC. Protein: CASSLAQDNYGYTF.

This sequence joins TRBV28 and TRBJ1-5; no firm D call. The ends were cut back, 1 base at V and 0 bases at J, with 7 bases in the middle. Germline CDR1 MDHEN, CDR2 SYDVKM. There are 15 residues in the CDR3. Here the CDR3 reads CASSLLRYSNQPQHF. In DNA, the CDR3 is TGTGCCAGCAGTTTATTGCGTTATAGCAATCAGCCCCAGCATTTT.

The chain recombines TRBV2 with TRBJ1-1, with D possibly matching TRBD1 (5 bases). The CDR3 consists of 13 residues. Germline loops: CDR1 SNHLY, CDR2 FYNNEI. The V and J ends lost 9 bases and 5 bases respectively, with 16 bases between them. The CDR3 DNA follows: TGTGCCAGTTCCCGGGACCGTGGGACTGAAGCTTTCTTT. Its protein is CASSRDRGTEAFF.

The genes are TRBV7-9 and TRBJ2-2; D may match TRBD1 or TRBD2 (5 bases each). There are 16 residues in the CDR3. Germline V gene lookup returns CDR1 SEHNR and CDR2 FQNEAQ (reference sequence). Trimming took off 0 bases at V and 2 bases at J, with 10 bases between the two ends. The DNA for the CDR3 is TGTGCCAGCAGCTTAGCCCTGGGGGTAAACACCGGGGAGCTGTTTTTT. It encodes CASSLALGVNTGELFF.

This chain connects TRBV6-5 to TRBJ2-3; 7 bases map to TRBD1. The CDR3 has 13 residues. From germline, CDR1 is MNHEY and CDR2 SVGAGI. Trimming took 8 bases from V and 0 from J; bases not matched to a gene: 2. The CDR3 region has the DNA TGTGCCAGCGGCAGGGGGAGCACAGATACGCAGTATTTT. Its translation is CASGRGSTDTQYF.

The rearrangement uses TRBV18 and TRBJ1-2; no reliable D call. Per germline, CDR1 KGHSH and CDR2 LQKENI. V dropped 3 bases and J dropped 0 bases, with 5 bases sitting between them. This CDR3 has 13 residues. The CDR3 sequence is CASSPAPNYGYTF. In DNA, the CDR3 is TGTGCCAGCTCACCCGCACCTAACTATGGCTACACCTTC.

The gene calls are TRBV2 and TRBJ2-2; D gene ambiguous. Between the trimmed V and J ends, which lost 7 bases and 3 bases, there was a span of 6 bases. This CDR3 comprises 12 residues. Germline CDR1 is SNHLY and CDR2 is FYNNEI. The CDR3 nucleotides read TGTGCCAGCACCACAGACACCGGGGAGCTGTTTTTT. Translating gives CASTTDTGELFF.

The chain uses TRBV30 and TRBJ2-7; the D gene is possibly TRBD2 (5 bases). Per the germline V gene, CDR1 is GTSNPN and CDR2 is SVGIG (reference sequence). CDR3 length equals 15 residues. The germline V and J ends were trimmed by 0 bases and 7 bases, with 19 bases remaining between them. Here the CDR3 DNA reads TGTGCCTGGAGTGTACTGAGTGGCTTCCCGGGGGAGCAGTACTTC. It yields the protein CAWSVLSGFPGEQYF. Supplemented by reference TRBV30 and TRBJ2-7, the full variable domain reads SQTIHQWPATLVQPVGSPLSLECTVEGTSNPNLYWYRQAAGRGLQLLFYSVGIGQISSEVPQNLSASRPQDRQFILSSKKLLLSDSGFYLCAWSVLSGFPGEQYFGPGTRLTVT.

The chain couples TRBV18 to TRBJ2-5; the match to TRBD1 covers 8 bases. Germline trimming cut 3 bases from V and 5 bases from J; bases unmatched to any gene: 2. The CDR3 is 13 residues long. Germline V gene sequence: CDR1 KGHSH, CDR2 LQKENI. Written as DNA, the CDR3 is TGTGCCAGCTCACCCTGGACAGGGGAGACCCAGTACTTC. Its protein is CASSPWTGETQYF.

This clone was observed a single time. The rearrangement joins TRBV28 to TRBJ1-5; the match to TRBD1 covers 9 bases. The CDR3 is 15 residues long. Germline V lookup: CDR1 MDHEN, CDR2 SYDVKM. V lost 7 bases, J lost 6 bases, and 10 bases stayed unmatched. DNA of the CDR3: TGTGCCAGCATTATCTCCGGGACAGGGATTCAGCCCCAGCATTTT. Translating gives CASIISGTGIQPQHF.

The rearrangement joins TRBV4-2 to TRBJ2-2, with 10 bases matching TRBD2. The junction had 6 bases not matched to a gene; V was cut back by 4 bases and J by 4 bases. CDR3 size: 16 residues. The germline V gene has CDR1 LGHNA and CDR2 YNFKEQ. CDR3 DNA: TGTGCCAGCAGCCCCCCTAGCGGGGGATCCACCGGGGAGCTGTTTTTT. Its protein product is CASSPPSGGSTGELFF.

This chain joins TRBV9 and TRBJ2-7, with 8 bases identical to TRBD2. The CDR3 covers 15 residues. The J segment lost 0 bases and the V segment lost 0 bases, leaving 2 bases of the junction unmatched. In germline, CDR1 is SGDLS, CDR2 YYNGEE. This CDR3 is CASSVGGRLSYEQYF. The CDR3 DNA is TGTGCCAGCAGCGTAGGCGGGAGGCTCTCCTACGAGCAGTACTTC.

As DNA, the CDR3 is TGCGCCAGCAGCCCAGGGGGCTTCTCTGGAAACACCATATATTTT. Its protein is CASSPGGFSGNTIYF. J is TRBJ1-3 and V is TRBV5-1; 8 nucleotides align to TRBD1. V gave up 4 bases and J gave up 0 bases; unmatched junction bases: 3. Germline V gene sequence: CDR1 SGHRS, CDR2 YFSETQ. The CDR3 extends over 15 amino acids.